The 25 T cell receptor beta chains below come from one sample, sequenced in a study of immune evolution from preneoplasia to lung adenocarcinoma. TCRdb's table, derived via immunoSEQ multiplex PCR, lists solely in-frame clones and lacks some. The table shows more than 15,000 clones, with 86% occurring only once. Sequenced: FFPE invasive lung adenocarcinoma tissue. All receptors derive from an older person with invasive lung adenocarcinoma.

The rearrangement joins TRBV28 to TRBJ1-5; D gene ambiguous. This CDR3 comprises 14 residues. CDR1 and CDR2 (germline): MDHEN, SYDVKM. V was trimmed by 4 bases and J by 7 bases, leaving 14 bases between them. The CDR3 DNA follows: TGTGCCAGCAGTTCAGCACTGGGCTGGCAGCCCCAGCATTTT. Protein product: CASSSALGWQPQHF.

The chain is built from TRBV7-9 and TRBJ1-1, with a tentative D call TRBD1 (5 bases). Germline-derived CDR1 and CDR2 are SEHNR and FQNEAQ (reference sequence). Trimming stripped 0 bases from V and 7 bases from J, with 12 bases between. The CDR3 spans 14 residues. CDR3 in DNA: TGTGCCAGCAGCTTAGCATCAGCAGGGCGTGAAGCTTTCTTT. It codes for CASSLASAGREAFF.

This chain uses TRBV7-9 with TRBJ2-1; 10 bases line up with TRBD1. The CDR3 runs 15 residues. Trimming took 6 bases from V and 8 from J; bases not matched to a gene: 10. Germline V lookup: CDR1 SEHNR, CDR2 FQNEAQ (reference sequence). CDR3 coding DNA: TGTGCCAGCAGGACAGGGGGCGCTTTCCCCGATGAGCAGTTCTTC. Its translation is CASRTGGAFPDEQFF.

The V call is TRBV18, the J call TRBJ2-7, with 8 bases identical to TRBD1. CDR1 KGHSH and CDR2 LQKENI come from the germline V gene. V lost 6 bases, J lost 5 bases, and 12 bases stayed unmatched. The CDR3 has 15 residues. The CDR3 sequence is CASSPLWTGRDEQYF. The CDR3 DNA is TGTGCCAGCTCTCCCCTTTGGACAGGGCGGGACGAGCAGTACTTC.

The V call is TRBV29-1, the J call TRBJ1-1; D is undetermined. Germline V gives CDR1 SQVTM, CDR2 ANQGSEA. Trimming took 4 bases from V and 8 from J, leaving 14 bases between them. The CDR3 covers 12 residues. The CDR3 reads CSVARGGPEAFF. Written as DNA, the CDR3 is TGCAGCGTTGCCCGAGGCGGACCAGAAGCTTTCTTT.

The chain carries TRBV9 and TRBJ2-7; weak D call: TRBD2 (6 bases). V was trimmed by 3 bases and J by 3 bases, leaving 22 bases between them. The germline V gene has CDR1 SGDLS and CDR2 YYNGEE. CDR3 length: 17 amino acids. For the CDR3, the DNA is TGTGCCAGCAGCGCCGAGCTGGGAGGCGGGGCACTCTACGAGCAGTACTTC. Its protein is CASSAELGGGALYEQYF.

The CDR3 DNA reads TGTGCCAGCAGTTTAGCCTATGAGCAGTTCTTC. Residues: CASSLAYEQFF. J is TRBJ2-1 and V is TRBV28; D remains unclear. V dropped 2 bases and J dropped 8 bases, with 4 bases sitting between them. This CDR3 contains 11 residues. Per the germline V gene, CDR1 is MDHEN and CDR2 is SYDVKM.

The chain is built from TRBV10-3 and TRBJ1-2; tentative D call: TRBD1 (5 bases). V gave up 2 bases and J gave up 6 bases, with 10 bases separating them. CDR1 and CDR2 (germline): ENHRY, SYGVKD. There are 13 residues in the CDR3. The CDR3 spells CAISERREDGYTF. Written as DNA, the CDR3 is TGTGCCATCAGTGAGCGCAGGGAGGATGGCTACACCTTC.

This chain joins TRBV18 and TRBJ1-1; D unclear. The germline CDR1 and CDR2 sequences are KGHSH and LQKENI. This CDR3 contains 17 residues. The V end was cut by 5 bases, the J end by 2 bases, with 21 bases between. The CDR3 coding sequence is TGTGCCAGCTCATCCATCCCTGTCGGACCTGCAAACACTGAAGCTTTCTTT. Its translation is CASSSIPVGPANTEAFF.

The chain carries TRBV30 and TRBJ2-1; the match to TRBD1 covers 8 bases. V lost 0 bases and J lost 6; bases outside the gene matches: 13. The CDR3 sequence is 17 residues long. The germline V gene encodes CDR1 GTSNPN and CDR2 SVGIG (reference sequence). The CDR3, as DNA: TGTGCCTGGAGTGTACTACACGCAGGGGGCCGGGTCAATGAGCAGTTCTTC. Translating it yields CAWSVLHAGGRVNEQFF.

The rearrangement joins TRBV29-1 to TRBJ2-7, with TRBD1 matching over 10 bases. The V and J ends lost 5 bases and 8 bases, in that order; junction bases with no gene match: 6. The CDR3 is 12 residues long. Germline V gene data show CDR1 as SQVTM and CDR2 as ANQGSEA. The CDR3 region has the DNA TGCAGCGTTACCGGGACAGGGGATCAGCAGTACTTC. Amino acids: CSVTGTGDQQYF.

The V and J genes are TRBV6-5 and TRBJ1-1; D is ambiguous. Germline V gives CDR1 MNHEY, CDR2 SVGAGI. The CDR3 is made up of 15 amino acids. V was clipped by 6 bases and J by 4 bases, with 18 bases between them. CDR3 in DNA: TGTGCCAGCAGCCGACGAATAGGTCCTCTCACTGAAGCTTTCTTT. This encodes CASSRRIGPLTEAFF.

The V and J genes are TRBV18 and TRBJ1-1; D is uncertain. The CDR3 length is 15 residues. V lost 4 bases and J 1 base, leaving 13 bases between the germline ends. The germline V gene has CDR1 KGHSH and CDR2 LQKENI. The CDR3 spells CASSQVRTANTEAFF. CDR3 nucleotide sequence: TGTGCCAGCTCACAAGTGAGGACGGCGAACACTGAAGCTTTCTTT.

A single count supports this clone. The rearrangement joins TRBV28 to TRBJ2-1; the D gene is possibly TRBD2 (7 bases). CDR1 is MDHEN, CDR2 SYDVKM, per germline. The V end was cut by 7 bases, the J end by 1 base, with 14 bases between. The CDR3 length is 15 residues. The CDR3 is CASNRGGGSYNEQFF. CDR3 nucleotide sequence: TGTGCCAGCAACCGCGGGGGCGGATCCTACAATGAGCAGTTCTTC.

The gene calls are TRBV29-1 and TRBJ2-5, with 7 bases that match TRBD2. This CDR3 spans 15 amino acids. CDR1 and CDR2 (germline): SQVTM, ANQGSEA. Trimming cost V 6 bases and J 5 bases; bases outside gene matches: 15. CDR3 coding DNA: TGCAGCGTACAAGAGGCTAGCGGAGAGTGGGAGACCCAGTACTTC. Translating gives CSVQEASGEWETQYF.

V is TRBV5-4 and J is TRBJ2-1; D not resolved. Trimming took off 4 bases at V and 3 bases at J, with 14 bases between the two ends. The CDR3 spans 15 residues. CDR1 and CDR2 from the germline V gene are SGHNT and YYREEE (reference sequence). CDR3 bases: TGTGCCAGCAGCCCCGGCCAGAGGAGCTACAATGAGCAGTTCTTC. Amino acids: CASSPGQRSYNEQFF.

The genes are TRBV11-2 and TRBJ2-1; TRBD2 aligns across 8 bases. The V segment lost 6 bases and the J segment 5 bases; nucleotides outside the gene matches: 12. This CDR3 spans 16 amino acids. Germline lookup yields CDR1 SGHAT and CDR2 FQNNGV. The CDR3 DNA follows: TGTGCCAGCAGTTCCACGAAGACTAGCGCCGACAATGAGCAGTTCTTC. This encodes CASSSTKTSADNEQFF.

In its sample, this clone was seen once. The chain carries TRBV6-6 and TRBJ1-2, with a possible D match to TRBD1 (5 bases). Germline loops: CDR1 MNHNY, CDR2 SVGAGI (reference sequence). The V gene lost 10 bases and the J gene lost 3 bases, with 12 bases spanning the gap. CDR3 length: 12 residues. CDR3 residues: CAISGGDYGYTF. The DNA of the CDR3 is TGTGCCATCTCGGGGGGGGACTATGGCTACACCTTC.

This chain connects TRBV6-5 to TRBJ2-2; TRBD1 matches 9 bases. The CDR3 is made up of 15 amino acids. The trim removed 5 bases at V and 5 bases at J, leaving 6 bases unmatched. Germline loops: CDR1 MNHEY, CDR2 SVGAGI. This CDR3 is CASSQGTGRTGELFF. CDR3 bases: TGTGCCAGCAGTCAGGGGACAGGGCGGACCGGGGAGCTGTTTTTT.

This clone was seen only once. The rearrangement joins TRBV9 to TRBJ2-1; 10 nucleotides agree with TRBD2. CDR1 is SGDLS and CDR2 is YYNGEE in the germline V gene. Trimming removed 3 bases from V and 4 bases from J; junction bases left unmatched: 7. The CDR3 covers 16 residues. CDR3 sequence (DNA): TGTGCCAGCAGCGCCGTCAGGACTAGCGGATACAATGAGCAGTTCTTC. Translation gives CASSAVRTSGYNEQFF. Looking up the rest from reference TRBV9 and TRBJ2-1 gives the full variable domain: DSGVTQTPKHLITATGQRVTLRCSPRSGDLSVYWYQQSLDQGLQFLIQYYNGEERAKGNILERFSAQQFPDLHSELNLSSLELGDSALYFCASSAVRTSGYNEQFFGPGTRLTVL.

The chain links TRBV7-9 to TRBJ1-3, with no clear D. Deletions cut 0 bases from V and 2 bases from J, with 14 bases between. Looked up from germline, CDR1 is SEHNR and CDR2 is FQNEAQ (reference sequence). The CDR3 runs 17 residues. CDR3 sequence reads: CASSLAGLGGPGNTIYF. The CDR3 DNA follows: TGTGCCAGCAGCTTAGCAGGACTAGGAGGGCCTGGAAACACCATATATTTT. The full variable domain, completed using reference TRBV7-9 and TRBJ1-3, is DTGVSQNPRHKITKRGQNVTFRCDPISEHNRLYWYRQTLGQGPEFLTYFQNEAQLEKSRLLSDRFSAERPKGSFSTLEIQRTEQGDSAMYLCASSLAGLGGPGNTIYFGEGSWLTVV.

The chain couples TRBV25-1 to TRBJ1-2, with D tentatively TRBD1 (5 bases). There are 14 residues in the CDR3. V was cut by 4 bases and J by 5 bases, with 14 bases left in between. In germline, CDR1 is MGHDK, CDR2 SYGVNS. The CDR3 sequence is CASSAAGALYGYTF. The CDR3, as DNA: TGTGCCAGCAGTGCAGCCGGGGCCCTATATGGCTACACCTTC.

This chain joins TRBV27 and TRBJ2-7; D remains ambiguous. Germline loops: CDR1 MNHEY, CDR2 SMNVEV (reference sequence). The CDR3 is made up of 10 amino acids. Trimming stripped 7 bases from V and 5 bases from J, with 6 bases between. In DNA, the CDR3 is TGTGCCAGCAAGAGTGACGAGCAGTACTTC. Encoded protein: CASKSDEQYF.

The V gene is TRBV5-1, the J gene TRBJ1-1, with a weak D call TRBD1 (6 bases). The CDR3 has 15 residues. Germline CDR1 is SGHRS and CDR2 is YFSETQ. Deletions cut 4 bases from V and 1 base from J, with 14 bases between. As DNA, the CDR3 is TGCGCCAGCAGCGGCGCCGGGACATCGAACACTGAAGCTTTCTTT. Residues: CASSGAGTSNTEAFF. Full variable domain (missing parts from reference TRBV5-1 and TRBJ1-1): KAGVTQTPRYLIKTRGQQVTLSCSPISGHRSVSWYQQTPGQGLQFLFEYFSETQRNKGNFPGRFSGRQFSNSRSEMNVSTLELGDSALYLCASSGAGTSNTEAFFGQGTRLTVV.

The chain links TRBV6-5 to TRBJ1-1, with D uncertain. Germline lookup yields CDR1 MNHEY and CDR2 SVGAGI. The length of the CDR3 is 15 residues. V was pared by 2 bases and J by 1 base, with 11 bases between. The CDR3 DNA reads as TGTGCCAGCAGTTACGCCCGGTTCCCGAACACTGAAGCTTTCTTT. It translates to CASSYARFPNTEAFF.